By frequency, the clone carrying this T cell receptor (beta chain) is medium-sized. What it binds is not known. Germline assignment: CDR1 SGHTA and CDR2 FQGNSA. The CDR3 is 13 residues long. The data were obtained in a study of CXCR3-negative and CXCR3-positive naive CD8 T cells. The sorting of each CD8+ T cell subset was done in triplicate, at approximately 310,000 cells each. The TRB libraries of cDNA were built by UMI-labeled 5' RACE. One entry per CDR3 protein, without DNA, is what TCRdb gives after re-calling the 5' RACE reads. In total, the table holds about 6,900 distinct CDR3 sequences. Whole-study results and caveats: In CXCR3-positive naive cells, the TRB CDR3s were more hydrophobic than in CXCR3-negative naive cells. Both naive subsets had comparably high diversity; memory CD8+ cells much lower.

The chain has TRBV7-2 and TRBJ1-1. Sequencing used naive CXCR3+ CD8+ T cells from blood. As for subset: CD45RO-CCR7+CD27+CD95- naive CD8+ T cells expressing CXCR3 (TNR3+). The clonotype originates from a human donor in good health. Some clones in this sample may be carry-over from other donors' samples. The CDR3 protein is CASSWGVGTEAFF.